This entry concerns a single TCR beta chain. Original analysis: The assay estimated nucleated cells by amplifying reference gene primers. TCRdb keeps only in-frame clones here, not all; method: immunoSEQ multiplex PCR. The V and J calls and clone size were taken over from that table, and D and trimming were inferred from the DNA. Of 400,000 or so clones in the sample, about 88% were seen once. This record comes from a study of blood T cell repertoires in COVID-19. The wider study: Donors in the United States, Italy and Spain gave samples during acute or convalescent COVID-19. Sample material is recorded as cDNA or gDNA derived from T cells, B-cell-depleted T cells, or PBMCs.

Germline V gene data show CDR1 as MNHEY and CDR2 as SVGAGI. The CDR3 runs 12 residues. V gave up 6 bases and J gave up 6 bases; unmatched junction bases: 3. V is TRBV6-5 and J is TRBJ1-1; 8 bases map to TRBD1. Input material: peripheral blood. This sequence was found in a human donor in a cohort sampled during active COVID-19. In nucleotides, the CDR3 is TGTGCCAGCAGGTCGACAGGGGCTGAAGCTTTCTTT. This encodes CASRSTGAEAFF.